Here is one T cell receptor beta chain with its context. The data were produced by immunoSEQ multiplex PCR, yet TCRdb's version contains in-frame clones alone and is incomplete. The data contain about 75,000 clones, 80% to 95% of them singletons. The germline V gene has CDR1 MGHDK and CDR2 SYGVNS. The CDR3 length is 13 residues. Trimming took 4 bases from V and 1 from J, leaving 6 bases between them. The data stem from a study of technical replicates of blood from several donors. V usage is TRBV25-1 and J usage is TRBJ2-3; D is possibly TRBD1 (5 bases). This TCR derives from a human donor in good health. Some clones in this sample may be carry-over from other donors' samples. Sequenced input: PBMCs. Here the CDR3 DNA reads TGTGCCAGCAGTGGGGGCGGCACAGATACGCAGTATTTT. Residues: CASSGGGTDTQYF.